The entry below describes one TCR beta chain. Germline V gene sequence: CDR1 MNHEY, CDR2 SMNVEV (reference sequence). The CDR3 runs to 15 residues. V dropped 5 bases and J dropped 1; count of bases not matched to a gene: 2. This specimen belongs to a study of blood T cell repertoires in COVID-19. Study context: The origin of the acute and convalescent COVID-19 samples was the United States, Italy and Spain. T cells, B-cell-depleted T cells, or PBMCs provided the cDNA or gDNA that served as material.

In the source study's methods: Estimates of nucleated cell counts were drawn from the amplification of reference gene primers. Libraries were prepared by immunoSEQ multiplex PCR; TCRdb keeps only in-frame clonotypes and omits some of them. The D gene and trimming were derived from the DNA, and the V and J assignments and clone size from that table. The table has 50,000 to 80,000 clones, 75% to 85% seen once. The V gene is TRBV27, the J gene TRBJ1-6; 7 positions agree with TRBD1. This sequence was found in a woman aged 55-75 years with acute or convalescent COVID-19. The source material was peripheral blood. The CDR3 spells CASSGRGSYNSPLHF. CDR3 bases: TGTGCCAGCAGTGGCAGGGGGTCCTATAATTCACCCCTCCACTTT.